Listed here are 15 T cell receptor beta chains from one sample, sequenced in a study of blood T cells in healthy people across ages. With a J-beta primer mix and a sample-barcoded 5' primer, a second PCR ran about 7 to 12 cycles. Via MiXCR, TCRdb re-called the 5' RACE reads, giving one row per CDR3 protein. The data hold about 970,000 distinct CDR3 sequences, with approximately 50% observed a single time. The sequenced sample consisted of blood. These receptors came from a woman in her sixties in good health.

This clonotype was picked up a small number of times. This CDR3 reads CASSSPGGAGTEQYF. The CDR3 nucleotides read TGTGCCAGCAGTTCTCCAGGGGGCGCGGGTACCGAGCAGTACTTC. This chain connects TRBV6-2 or TRBV6-3 to TRBJ2-7; 8 bases line up with TRBD1. CDR1 is MNHEY and CDR2 is SVGEGT in the germline V gene. This CDR3 spans 15 amino acids. Trimming removed 4 bases from V and 6 bases from J; junction bases left unmatched: 11.

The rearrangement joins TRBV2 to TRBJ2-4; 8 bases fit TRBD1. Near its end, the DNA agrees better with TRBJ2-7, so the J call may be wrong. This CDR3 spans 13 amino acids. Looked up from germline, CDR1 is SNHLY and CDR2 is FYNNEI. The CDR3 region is CASTGDRNYEQYF. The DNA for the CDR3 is TGTGCCAGCACAGGGGACAGGAACTACGAGCAGTACTTC.

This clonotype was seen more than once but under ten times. The CDR3 sequence: CASSLASGLSASTGELFF. CDR3 coding DNA: TGTGCCAGCAGCTTAGCTAGCGGTCTTTCTGCGAGCACCGGGGAGCTGTTTTTT. The V call is TRBV7-2, the J call TRBJ2-2, with D perhaps TRBD2 (6 bases). The length of the CDR3 is 18 residues. CDR1 is SGHTA, CDR2 FQGNSA, per germline. With 0 bases removed from V and 4 bases from J, the gap between germline ends came to 18 bases.

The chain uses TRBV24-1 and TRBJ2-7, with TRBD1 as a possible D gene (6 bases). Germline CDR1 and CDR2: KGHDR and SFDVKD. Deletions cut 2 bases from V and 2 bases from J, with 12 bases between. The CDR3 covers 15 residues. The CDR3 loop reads CATSDSRTETYEQYF. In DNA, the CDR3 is TGTGCCACCAGTGATTCTCGGACAGAGACCTACGAGCAGTACTTC.

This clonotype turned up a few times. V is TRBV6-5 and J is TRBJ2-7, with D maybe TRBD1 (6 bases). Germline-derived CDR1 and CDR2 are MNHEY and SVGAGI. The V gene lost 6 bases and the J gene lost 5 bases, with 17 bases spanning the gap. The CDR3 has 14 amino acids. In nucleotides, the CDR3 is TGTGCCAGCAGCCGAACCACAGGGCGGCACGAGCAGTACTTC. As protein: CASSRTTGRHEQYF.

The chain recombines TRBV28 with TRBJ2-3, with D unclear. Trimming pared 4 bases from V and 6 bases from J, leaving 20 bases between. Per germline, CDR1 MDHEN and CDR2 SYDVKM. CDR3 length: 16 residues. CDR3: CASSSPAEAYWDTQYF. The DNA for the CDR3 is TGTGCCAGCAGTTCCCCCGCGGAAGCCTACTGGGATACGCAGTATTTT.

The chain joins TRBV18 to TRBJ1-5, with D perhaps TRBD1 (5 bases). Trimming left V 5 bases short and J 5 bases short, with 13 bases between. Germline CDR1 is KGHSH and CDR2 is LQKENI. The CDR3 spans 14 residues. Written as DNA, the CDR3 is TGTGCCAGCTCAGCCGGGACGTCAGATCAGCCCCAGCATTTT. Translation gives CASSAGTSDQPQHF.

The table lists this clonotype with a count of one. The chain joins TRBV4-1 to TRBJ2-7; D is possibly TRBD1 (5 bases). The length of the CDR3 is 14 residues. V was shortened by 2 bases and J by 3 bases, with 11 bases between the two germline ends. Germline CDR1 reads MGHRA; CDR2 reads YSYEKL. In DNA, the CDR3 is TGCGCCAGCAGCCAACGACAGCTCCTCTACGAGCAGTACTTC. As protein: CASSQRQLLYEQYF.

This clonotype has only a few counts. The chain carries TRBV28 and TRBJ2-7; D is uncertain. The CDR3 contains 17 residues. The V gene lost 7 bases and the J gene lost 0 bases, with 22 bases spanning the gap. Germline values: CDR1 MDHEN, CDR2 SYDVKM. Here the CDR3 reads CASMGNIRRTLSYEQYF. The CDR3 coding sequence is TGTGCCAGCATGGGGAATATAAGACGGACCCTCTCCTACGAGCAGTACTTC.

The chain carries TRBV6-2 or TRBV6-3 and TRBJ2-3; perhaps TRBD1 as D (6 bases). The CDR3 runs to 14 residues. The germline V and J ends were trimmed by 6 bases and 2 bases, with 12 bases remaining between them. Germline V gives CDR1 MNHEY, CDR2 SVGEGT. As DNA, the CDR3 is TGTGCCAGCAGGACAAGACAGGTCACAGATACGCAGTATTTT. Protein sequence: CASRTRQVTDTQYF.

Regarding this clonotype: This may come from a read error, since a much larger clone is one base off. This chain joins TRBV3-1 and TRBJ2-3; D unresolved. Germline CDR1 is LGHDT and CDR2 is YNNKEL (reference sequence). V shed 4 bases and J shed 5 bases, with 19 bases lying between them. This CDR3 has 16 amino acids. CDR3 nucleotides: TGTGCCAGCAGCCTACGAGCGAGAGGCCGTCTAGATACGCAGTATTTT. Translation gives CASSLRARGRLDTQYF.

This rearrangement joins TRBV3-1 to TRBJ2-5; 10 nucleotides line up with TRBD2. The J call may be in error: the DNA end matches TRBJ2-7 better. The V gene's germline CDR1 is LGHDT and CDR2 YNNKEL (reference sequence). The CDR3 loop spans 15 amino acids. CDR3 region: CASSQGTSGTLEQYF. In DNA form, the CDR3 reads TGTGCCAGCAGCCAAGGGACTAGCGGAACCCTCGAGCAGTACTTC.

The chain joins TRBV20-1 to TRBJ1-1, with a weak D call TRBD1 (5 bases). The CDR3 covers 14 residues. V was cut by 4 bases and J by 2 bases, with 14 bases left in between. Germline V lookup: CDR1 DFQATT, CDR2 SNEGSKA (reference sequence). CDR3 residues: CSATVTAINTEAFF. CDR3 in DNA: TGCAGTGCTACCGTGACAGCTATTAACACTGAAGCTTTCTTT.

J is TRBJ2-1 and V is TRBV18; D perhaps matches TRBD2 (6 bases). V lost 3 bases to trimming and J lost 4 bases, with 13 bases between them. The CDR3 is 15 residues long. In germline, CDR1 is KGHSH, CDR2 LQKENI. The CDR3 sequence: CASSPLTGAYNEQFF. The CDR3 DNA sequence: TGTGCCAGCTCACCTCTAACGGGAGCGTACAATGAGCAGTTCTTC.

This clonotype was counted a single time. This CDR3 is CASSSTSGRLYNEQFF. Here the CDR3 DNA reads TGTGCCAGCAGCTCAACCAGCGGGAGACTCTACAATGAGCAGTTCTTC. The chain uses TRBV7-6 and TRBJ2-1; TRBD2 agrees at 8 bases. The V gene's germline CDR1 is SGHVS and CDR2 FNYEAQ. The V segment lost 4 bases and the J segment 3 bases; nucleotides outside the gene matches: 8. The length of the CDR3 is 16 residues.